This passage covers 30 T cell receptor beta chains from one sample sequenced in a study of neurological immune-mediated disorders. TCRdb processed the 5' RACE reads anew with MiXCR; each CDR3 protein has one entry. The data hold about 74,000 distinct CDR3 sequences, with around 5.2% observed a single time. The sequenced sample consisted of PBMCs. These receptors came from a man younger than 35 with multiple sclerosis.

Ten or more counts support this clonotype. This chain links TRBV7-9 with TRBJ2-7; D perhaps matches TRBD2 (5 bases). Trimming cost V 1 base and J 2 bases, with 9 bases left between them. The CDR3 loop spans 14 amino acids. The germline CDR1 and CDR2 sequences are SEHNR and FQNEAQ (reference sequence). The DNA for the CDR3 is TGTGCCAGCAGCTTAGGGCCGGGGACCTACGAGCAGTACTTC. As protein: CASSLGPGTYEQYF.

This clonotype was found many times. The chain uses TRBV20-1 and TRBJ2-1, with TRBD2 matching over 12 bases. After removal of 5 bases from V and 6 bases from J, the junction contained 5 bases not matched to a gene. The CDR3 has 14 residues. Germline V lookup: CDR1 DFQATT, CDR2 SNEGSKA (reference sequence). CDR3 sequence: CSAGGTSGSNEQFF. The CDR3 DNA is TGCAGTGCTGGGGGGACTAGCGGGTCCAATGAGCAGTTCTTC.

This clonotype was picked up many times. The genes are TRBV7-8 and TRBJ2-7; D may be TRBD2 (7 bases). V lost 5 bases and J lost 9, with 14 bases in between. CDR1 is SGHVS, CDR2 FQNEAQ, per germline. The length of the CDR3 is 12 residues. This CDR3 is CASSLNREGQYF. In DNA, the CDR3 is TGTGCCAGCAGCCTAAACAGGGAGGGGCAGTACTTC.

The table lists this clonotype with many counts. The chain is built from TRBV6-2 or TRBV6-3 and TRBJ2-7; D call uncertain. The CDR3 totals 11 residues. Trimming stripped 6 bases from V and 0 bases from J, with 3 bases between. Germline CDR1 and CDR2: MNHEY and SVGEGT. The DNA for the CDR3 is TGTGCCAGCAGCCGCTCCTACGAGCAGTACTTC. Encoded protein: CASSRSYEQYF.

At least ten counts were recorded for this clonotype. The rearrangement uses TRBV20-1 and TRBJ1-5; D is uncertain. V was shortened by 3 bases and J by 2 bases, with 5 bases between the two germline ends. Germline V gene data show CDR1 as DFQATT and CDR2 as SNEGSKA (reference sequence). The CDR3 totals 12 residues. DNA for the CDR3: TGCAGTGCTAGTCAGGGCAATCAGCCCCAGCATTTT. The encoded protein is CSASQGNQPQHF.

Ten or more counts support this clonotype. This chain joins TRBV5-1 and TRBJ2-1, with 8 bases aligning to TRBD2. The J segment lost 9 bases and the V segment lost 2 bases, leaving 4 bases of the junction unmatched. This CDR3 is built from 13 residues. Germline CDR1 reads SGHRS; CDR2 reads YFSETQ. For the CDR3, the DNA is TGCGCCAGCAGCTTCACGGGAGGGAGTGAGCAGTTCTTC. It yields the protein CASSFTGGSEQFF.

There are many counts of this clonotype. This chain connects TRBV12-3 or TRBV12-4 to TRBJ2-3; D might be TRBD2 (6 bases). V was cut by 9 bases and J by 4 bases, with 20 bases left in between. The CDR3 loop spans 15 amino acids. The chain's CDR3 is CASATTGTGADTQYF. DNA of the CDR3: TGTGCCAGTGCCACAACCGGGACGGGGGCAGATACGCAGTATTTT.

This clonotype was recorded a few times. V and J are TRBV6-1 and TRBJ2-7; no firm D call. Trimming took off 4 bases at V and 2 bases at J, with 15 bases between the two ends. Germline V CDR1 and CDR2: MNHNS, SASEGT. The CDR3 totals 15 residues. The CDR3 DNA sequence: TGTGCCAGCAGTGCACTGCCCCGACCTACCTACGAGCAGTACTTC. It yields the protein CASSALPRPTYEQYF.

There are many counts of this clonotype. The rearrangement uses TRBV20-1 and TRBJ2-1; perhaps TRBD2 as D (5 bases). There are 13 residues in the CDR3. Germline V gene lookup returns CDR1 DFQATT and CDR2 SNEGSKA (reference sequence). V was cut by 3 bases and J by 2 bases, with 8 bases left in between. DNA of the CDR3: TGCAGTGCTAGGAGGGTGACCTACAATGAGCAGTTCTTC. Its protein is CSARRVTYNEQFF.

This clonotype was picked up a small number of times. V is TRBV20-1 and J is TRBJ2-7; possibly TRBD1 for D (7 bases). The CDR3 loop spans 14 amino acids. V was clipped by 3 bases and J by 7 bases, with 19 bases between them. Germline V gene sequence: CDR1 DFQATT, CDR2 SNEGSKA (reference sequence). This CDR3 is CSARGQWTTKEQYF. CDR3 sequence (DNA): TGCAGTGCTAGGGGACAGTGGACTACCAAAGAGCAGTACTTC.

This clonotype was seen ten or more times. One end of the junction does not line up with germline, which may come from a read error. The DNA for the CDR3 is TGTGCCAGCAGAGAACAGGGGGGGGATAATTCACCCCTCAACTTT. Encoded protein: CASREQGGDNSPLNF. This chain uses TRBV7-2 with TRBJ1-6, with TRBD1 identical over 8 bases. There are 15 residues in the CDR3. The V gene's germline CDR1 is SGHTA and CDR2 FQGNSA.

Points on this clonotype: A much larger clone is a single base away; this may be a read error. V gene TRBV20-1 combines with J gene TRBJ1-1, with D unclear. The CDR3 is 13 residues long. Germline V CDR1 and CDR2: DFQATT, SNEGSKA (reference sequence). V lost 0 bases and J 1 base, leaving 6 bases between the germline ends. CDR3 sequence: CSARDTRNTEAFF. The DNA of the CDR3 is TGCAGTGCTAGAGATACCAGGAACACTGAAGCTTTCTTT.

This clonotype was seen ten or more times. The chain joins TRBV12-3 or TRBV12-4 to TRBJ2-1; TRBD2 agrees at 13 bases. This CDR3 comprises 16 residues. With 2 bases clipped from V and 6 bases from J, the junction kept 4 bases outside the gene matches. This chain's CDR3 is CASSLRTSGGANEQFF. In nucleotides, the CDR3 is TGTGCCAGCAGTTTACGAACTAGCGGGGGGGCCAATGAGCAGTTCTTC.

This clonotype showed up many times. The gene calls are TRBV7-2 and TRBJ2-7, with a tentative D call TRBD2 (6 bases). V was cut by 5 bases and J by 6 bases, with 14 bases left in between. CDR3 length: 13 residues. The germline gives CDR1 SGHTA, CDR2 FQGNSA. The CDR3: CASSPFWRGEQYF. In DNA form, the CDR3 reads TGTGCCAGCAGCCCCTTCTGGAGGGGCGAGCAGTACTTC. Combining the CDR3 with reference TRBV7-2 and TRBJ2-7 gives the whole variable domain GAGVSQSPSNKVTEKGKDVELRCDPISGHTALYWYRQSLGQGLEFLIYFQGNSAPDKSGLPSDRFSAERTGGSVSTLTIQRTQQEDSAVYLCASSPFWRGEQYFGPGTRLTVT.

This clonotype has at least ten counts. The rearrangement links TRBV20-1 to TRBJ2-2; tentatively, D is TRBD1 (6 bases). From germline, CDR1 is DFQATT and CDR2 SNEGSKA (reference sequence). V was trimmed by 4 bases and J by 1 base, leaving 13 bases between them. This CDR3 has 15 amino acids. This CDR3 reads CSANPGQRNTGELFF. The CDR3 nucleotides are TGCAGTGCTAATCCCGGACAGCGGAACACCGGGGAGCTGTTTTTT.

This clonotype has only a few counts. The J gene is TRBJ2-7, the V gene TRBV24-1; D unresolved. The germline V gene has CDR1 KGHDR and CDR2 SFDVKD. The CDR3 spans 13 residues. The V end lost 5 bases, the J end lost 4 bases, and 11 bases lay between the germline ends. The DNA for the CDR3 is TGTGCCACCAGTGGCCCTACAGATTACGAGCAGTACTTC. It specifies CATSGPTDYEQYF.

This clonotype has ten or more counts. The chain couples TRBV7-2 to TRBJ1-5; D perhaps matches TRBD1 (6 bases). CDR1 and CDR2 from the germline V gene are SGHTA and FQGNSA. This CDR3 comprises 15 residues. V lost 1 base and J lost 6, with 13 bases in between. CDR3 sequence (DNA): TGTGCCAGCAGCTTAGACAGGGCACAAACTCAGCCCCAGCATTTT. This sequence encodes CASSLDRAQTQPQHF. The complete variable domain, with remaining parts taken from reference TRBV7-2 and TRBJ1-5, reads GAGVSQSPSNKVTEKGKDVELRCDPISGHTALYWYRQSLGQGLEFLIYFQGNSAPDKSGLPSDRFSAERTGGSVSTLTIQRTQQEDSAVYLCASSLDRAQTQPQHFGDGTRLSIL.

This clonotype was counted ten times or more. The chain uses TRBV4-3 and TRBJ1-1; unclear D gene. From germline, CDR1 is LGHNA and CDR2 YSLEER. Trimming left V 6 bases short and J 0 bases short, with 11 bases between. The CDR3 has 14 residues. The CDR3 DNA reads as TGCGCCAGCAGTAAGGGCCCTCTGAACACTGAAGCTTTCTTT. Encoded protein: CASSKGPLNTEAFF.

This clonotype was seen just once. This could be a read error, since a much larger clone is one nucleotide away. The J gene is TRBJ2-7, the V gene TRBV28, with 7 bases aligning to TRBD1. Germline V lookup: CDR1 MDHEN, CDR2 SYDVKM. The CDR3 has 15 residues. The CDR3 is CASSLLGQESYQQYF. In DNA, the CDR3 is TGTGCCAGCAGTTTATTAGGACAGGAATCCTACCAGCAGTACTTC.

This clonotype was counted at least ten times. The genes are TRBV11-2 and TRBJ2-1; 9 bases map to TRBD2. Germline lookup yields CDR1 SGHAT and CDR2 FQNNGV. V shed 3 bases, J shed 8 bases, and the junction held 14 bases outside the gene matches. CDR3 length equals 17 residues. CDR3: CASSFGRGGFKGDEQFF. CDR3 sequence (DNA): TGTGCCAGCAGCTTCGGGCGGGGGGGCTTCAAAGGCGATGAGCAGTTCTTC.

The rearrangement links TRBV12-3 or TRBV12-4 to TRBJ2-1; D is unresolved. This CDR3 region has 15 residues. Trimming shortened V by 6 bases and J by 1 base, and 13 bases separated the two germline ends. The DNA of the CDR3 is TGTGCCAGCAGAGTTTCTGGGATTTCCTACAATGAGCAGTTCTTC. It encodes CASRVSGISYNEQFF.

This clonotype was observed at least ten times. This chain connects TRBV30 to TRBJ2-3, with D unclear. CDR3 length: 13 amino acids. Germline V gives CDR1 GTSNPN, CDR2 SVGIG (reference sequence). Trimming removed 0 bases at V and 3 bases at J, with 7 bases between. DNA of the CDR3: TGTGCCTGGAGTGTGGCGCTAACAGATACGCAGTATTTT. This gives the protein CAWSVALTDTQYF.

This clonotype has a count of ten or more. The CDR3 loop is CASSSSDRTEAFF. CDR3 nucleotides: TGTGCCAGCAGTTCCAGCGACCGAACTGAAGCTTTCTTT. This chain joins TRBV12-3 or TRBV12-4 and TRBJ1-1; unclear D gene. This CDR3 has 13 residues. Trimming pared 4 bases from V and 5 bases from J, leaving 11 bases between.

This clonotype was counted ten times or more. The rearrangement joins TRBV5-1 to TRBJ1-1; D call uncertain. The CDR3 sequence is 16 residues long. CDR1 and CDR2 (germline): SGHRS, YFSETQ. The V and J ends lost 4 bases and 4 bases respectively, with 20 bases between them. The CDR3 DNA follows: TGCGCCAGCAGCCCATACTACGGAGGACGGGGCACTGAAGCTTTCTTT. Protein sequence: CASSPYYGGRGTEAFF.

In this sample, this clonotype turned up many times. The chain carries TRBV5-1 and TRBJ2-1; 7 nucleotides agree with TRBD1. Germline assignment: CDR1 SGHRS and CDR2 YFSETQ. With V trimmed by 4 bases and J by 5 bases, 6 bases remained unmatched. This CDR3 contains 14 residues. CDR3 nucleotides: TGCGCCAGCAGCGAATCCGGGACAGACAATGAGCAGTTCTTC. Protein: CASSESGTDNEQFF.

This clonotype was observed at least ten times. The chain carries TRBV24-1 and TRBJ2-3, with D possibly being TRBD2 (5 bases). The CDR3 length is 12 residues. From germline, CDR1 is KGHDR and CDR2 SFDVKD. With 9 bases removed from V and 2 bases from J, the gap between germline ends came to 8 bases. CDR3 in DNA: TGTGCCACCGAGGGTACCACAGATACGCAGTATTTT. Translation gives CATEGTTDTQYF.

This clonotype was observed at least ten times. The chain is built from TRBV12-3 or TRBV12-4 and TRBJ2-1; TRBD1 is a possible D gene (6 bases). This CDR3 comprises 12 residues. V was clipped by 6 bases and J by 8 bases, with 11 bases between them. CDR3: CASSYRVDEQFF. The CDR3 nucleotides are TGTGCCAGCAGCTACAGGGTCGATGAGCAGTTCTTC.

In its sample, this clonotype was seen many times. This chain uses TRBV5-8 with TRBJ1-1; D remains ambiguous. The length of the CDR3 is 14 residues. CDR1 and CDR2 from the germline V gene are SGHTS and YDEGEE. Trimming stripped 0 bases from V and 3 bases from J, with 9 bases between. The CDR3 loop is CASSLGGPDTEAFF. CDR3 DNA sequence: TGTGCCAGCAGCTTGGGCGGACCTGACACTGAAGCTTTCTTT.

This clonotype was counted at least ten times. J is TRBJ2-2 and V is TRBV12-3 or TRBV12-4; TRBD1 aligns across 10 bases. The CDR3 loop spans 16 amino acids. V shed 6 bases, J shed 2 bases, and the junction held 6 bases outside the gene matches. The DNA of the CDR3 is TGTGCCAGCAGGTTGGGACAGGGGTATAACACCGGGGAGCTGTTTTTT. Residues: CASRLGQGYNTGELFF.

This clonotype has ten or more counts. The V call is TRBV20-1, the J call TRBJ1-2; D uncertain. Germline V gene data show CDR1 as DFQATT and CDR2 as SNEGSKA (reference sequence). Trimming took off 6 bases at V and 4 bases at J, with 12 bases between the two ends. This CDR3 contains 12 residues. The CDR3 nucleotides are TGCAGTGCGGGCGGCCAGGCCTATGGCTACACCTTC. This codes for CSAGGQAYGYTF.